The T cell receptor (beta chain) described here comes from a study of T cells after yellow fever vaccination. Across the whole study: SMART-Seq v4 Ultra Low Input prepared libraries from low-cell fractions.

Note on this clonotype: The antigen is not known.

Regarding the study as a whole: Most clones from primary vaccination resurfaced after the booster (96% CD4, 88% CD8). Clonotypes shared by both compartments, CD4 and CD8, made up a small share.

Per the germline V gene, CDR1 is MNHEY and CDR2 is SMNVEV (reference sequence). There are 15 residues in the CDR3. Germline trimming cut 6 bases from V and 4 bases from J; bases unmatched to any gene: 8. As TCR cDNA was made by 5'RACE template switching, a universal primer site and UMIs were added. TCRdb called the 5' RACE reads again in MiXCR, with one record for every CDR3 protein. The data contain a few hundred thousand distinct CDR3 sequences, around 7% of them singletons. The sequence was obtained from a young man who received the YFV17D yellow fever vaccine. The sample here was PBMCs, taken 35 to 50 days after the first yellow fever vaccination. The chain has TRBV27 and TRBJ2-5; 10 positions agree with TRBD2. The CDR3: CASSLSGGTGETQYF. The CDR3, as DNA: TGTGCCAGCAGCCTTAGCGGGGGGACAGGAGAGACCCAGTACTTC.